This T cell receptor (beta chain) emerged from a study of T cell responses to AZD1222 COVID-19 vaccine. The study, taken as a whole, reports: All repertoire sampling was performed exclusively after the peak T cell response. The donor cohort was predominantly white British with a female majority, and clonal diversity may have been underestimated. Seropositive status at baseline applied to only five to seven AZD1222 recipients.

The data were produced by immunoSEQ multiplex PCR, yet TCRdb's version contains in-frame clones alone and is incomplete. The sample contains about 84,000 clones, around nine tenths of which appear only once. This clone was recorded only once. Its target is not known. CDR1 and CDR2 (germline): SQVTM, ANQGSEA. The V gene end was trimmed by 4 bases and the J gene end by 5 bases; junction bases not matched to a gene: 10. The CDR3 sequence is 16 residues long. V is TRBV29-1 and J is TRBJ2-2, with 10 positions matching TRBD2. The specimen was peripheral blood, collected 28 days after the second AZD1222 dose. This receptor was identified in an adult who received the AZD1222 COVID-19 vaccine. CDR3 loop: CSVGASGGLGTGELFF. The CDR3 nucleotides read TGCAGCGTTGGGGCTAGCGGGGGCCTCGGGACCGGGGAGCTGTTTTTT.